Each of the 18 T cell receptor beta chains below was sequenced from the same sample in a study of vaccination effects on CD4 cells after COVID-19. In the ViraFEST assay, antigen-specific CD4+ clonotypes were identified by expansion after peptide-pool stimulation. It was after approximately 11 days of culture that CD4+ T cells were isolated. The antigens for these receptors are not known. The table came from immunoSEQ multiplex PCR; TCRdb's copy has only in-frame clones and leaves some out. The sample holds tens of thousands of clones, around 72% seen once. The source material was CD4+ T cells from PBMCs cultured with HCoV-229E spike peptides, sampled before COVID-19 vaccination. These receptors came from a human donor who received a COVID-19 vaccine.

The chain has TRBV27 and TRBJ1-1; no clear D gene. This CDR3 is built from 14 residues. The germline V gene has CDR1 MNHEY and CDR2 SMNVEV (reference sequence). V was trimmed by 6 bases and J by 0 bases, leaving 11 bases between them. This chain's CDR3 is CASSQSSVNTEAFF. The CDR3, as DNA: TGTGCCAGCAGCCAATCGTCAGTGAACACTGAAGCTTTCTTT.

The rearrangement uses TRBV7-9 and TRBJ1-1; D might be TRBD1 (5 bases). The V end was cut by 4 bases, the J end by 0 bases, with 12 bases between. From germline, CDR1 is SEHNR and CDR2 FQNEAQ (reference sequence). This CDR3 region has 15 residues. The CDR3 sequence is CASSSRRGMNTEAFF. In nucleotides, the CDR3 is TGTGCCAGCAGCTCTCGACGGGGGATGAACACTGAAGCTTTCTTT.

This CDR3 reads CASSLATNEKLFF. The CDR3 DNA reads as TGTGCCAGCAGCCTAGCAACTAATGAAAAACTGTTTTTT. The chain combines TRBV12-3 or TRBV12-4 with TRBJ1-4; D call uncertain. Trimming removed 6 bases at V and 0 bases at J, with 5 bases between. CDR3 length: 13 residues.

This clone appeared a few times. This chain uses TRBV5-6 with TRBJ2-2; no definite D call. The CDR3 consists of 13 residues. Trimming removed 1 base from V and 6 bases from J, with 7 bases in between. Germline V gene data show CDR1 as SGHDT and CDR2 as YYEEEE. The CDR3 DNA follows: TGTGCCAGCAGCTTGTCTCGATCCGGGGAGCTGTTTTTT. It yields the protein CASSLSRSGELFF.

This chain connects TRBV19 to TRBJ1-4; 7 bases are shared with TRBD1. In germline, CDR1 is LNHDA, CDR2 SQIVND (reference sequence). The ends lost 5 bases at V and 7 bases at J; junction bases unmatched: 7. CDR3 length: 14 amino acids. The CDR3 DNA is TGTGCCAGTAGTTATGACAGGGCGGGTGAAAAACTGTTTTTT. This codes for CASSYDRAGEKLFF.

This clone was counted a few times. This rearrangement joins TRBV7-9 to TRBJ2-4, with TRBD1 matching over 7 bases. Trimming cost V 3 bases and J 5 bases; bases outside gene matches: 4. CDR3 size: 14 residues. Germline V gene sequence: CDR1 SEHNR, CDR2 FQNEAQ (reference sequence). For the CDR3, the DNA is TGTGCCAGCAGCTTCCGTGGACAGGAAAACATTCAGTACTTC. It codes for CASSFRGQENIQYF.

The V call is TRBV6-1, the J call TRBJ2-7; D not resolved. The germline gives CDR1 MNHNS, CDR2 SASEGT. Trimming removed 1 base from V and 11 bases from J, with 9 bases in between. The CDR3 is 11 residues long. The CDR3 coding sequence is TGTGCCAGCAGTGAAGGGCAAACGGAGTACTTC. This gives the protein CASSEGQTEYF.

This chain connects TRBV7-9 to TRBJ1-2; TRBD1 agrees at 9 bases. Germline V gives CDR1 SEHNR, CDR2 FQNEAQ (reference sequence). This CDR3 contains 12 residues. V shed 9 bases, J shed 8 bases, and the junction held 7 bases outside the gene matches. This CDR3 reads CAREEGTGGYTF. The CDR3 nucleotides are TGTGCCAGGGAGGAGGGGACAGGGGGCTACACCTTC. The variable domain in full, with the rest retrieved from reference TRBV7-9 and TRBJ1-2, is DTGVSQNPRHKITKRGQNVTFRCDPISEHNRLYWYRQTLGQGPEFLTYFQNEAQLEKSRLLSDRFSAERPKGSFSTLEIQRTEQGDSAMYLCAREEGTGGYTFGSGTRLTVV.

This clone was counted a few times. This chain connects TRBV6-6 to TRBJ2-4; D is possibly TRBD2 (6 bases). Germline V gene lookup returns CDR1 MNHNY and CDR2 SVGAGI (reference sequence). The CDR3 is made up of 15 amino acids. The germline V and J ends were trimmed by 3 bases and 0 bases, with 9 bases remaining between them. CDR3 loop: CASSYYGGAKNIQYF. DNA for the CDR3: TGTGCCAGCAGTTATTACGGGGGAGCCAAAAACATTCAGTACTTC.

The V and J genes are TRBV3-1 (or the pseudogene TRBV3-2) and TRBJ2-7; 14 bases are a match to TRBD2. J gave up 7 bases and V 1 base, and 9 bases lay outside the gene matches. Germline V gene lookup returns CDR1 LGHDT and CDR2 YNNKEL (reference sequence). The CDR3 runs to 17 residues. CDR3 DNA: TGTGCCAGCAGCCAAGGGGACGGGACTAGCGGGAGTCAAGAGCAGTACTTC. Its protein is CASSQGDGTSGSQEQYF.

This chain connects TRBV6-4 to TRBJ2-1; a weak D match, TRBD2 (5 bases). Germline loops: CDR1 MRHNA, CDR2 SNTAGT. This CDR3 is 13 amino acids long. Trimming removed 4 bases at V and 4 bases at J, with 8 bases between. The CDR3 DNA is TGTGCCAGCAGTGCCGGGGAGTACAATGAGCAGTTCTTC. This translates into CASSAGEYNEQFF.

The chain is built from TRBV19 and TRBJ2-7; 13 nucleotides agree with TRBD2. CDR3 length equals 16 residues. Per the germline V gene, CDR1 is LNHDA and CDR2 is SQIVND (reference sequence). J was trimmed by 2 bases and V by 5 bases; bases with no gene match: 6. CDR3 in amino acids: CASSLLGTSGTYEQYF. CDR3 nucleotide sequence: TGTGCCAGTAGTCTCCTAGGGACTAGCGGGACCTACGAGCAGTACTTC.

The chain has TRBV27 and TRBJ2-7, with 11 positions matching TRBD2. The CDR3 has 18 residues. The V and J ends lost 7 bases and 2 bases, in that order; junction bases with no gene match: 16. Germline V gives CDR1 MNHEY, CDR2 SMNVEV (reference sequence). CDR3 in amino acids: CASITEGLADLKPYEQYF. In nucleotides, the CDR3 is TGTGCCAGCATCACAGAGGGACTAGCGGACCTAAAACCCTACGAGCAGTACTTC.

The gene calls are TRBV7-2 and TRBJ2-7; the match to TRBD2 covers 11 bases. The V gene end was trimmed by 3 bases and the J gene end by 2 bases; junction bases not matched to a gene: 3. Looked up from germline, CDR1 is SGHTA and CDR2 is FQGNSA. This CDR3 is built from 15 residues. In nucleotides, the CDR3 is TGTGCCAGCAGCTTTACTAGCGGGAGTCCCTACGAGCAGTACTTC. Protein product: CASSFTSGSPYEQYF.

The V call is TRBV10-3, the J call TRBJ1-1, with D perhaps TRBD1 (6 bases). Trimming cost V 7 bases and J 0 bases, with 9 bases left between them. CDR1 is ENHRY and CDR2 is SYGVKD in the germline V gene. The CDR3 totals 13 residues. Here the CDR3 reads CAIIQGMNTEAFF. The DNA of the CDR3 is TGTGCCATCATCCAGGGGATGAACACTGAAGCTTTCTTT.

This rearrangement joins TRBV4-2 to TRBJ2-1; TRBD2 aligns across 9 bases. J gave up 2 bases and V 0 bases, and 5 bases lay outside the gene matches. This CDR3 comprises 17 residues. The germline V gene has CDR1 LGHNA and CDR2 YNFKEQ. CDR3 nucleotide sequence: TGTGCCAGCAGCCAAGATTCCCTAGCGGGGACCTACAATGAGCAGTTCTTC. It is translated as CASSQDSLAGTYNEQFF.

The gene calls are TRBV4-2 and TRBJ1-6; D unresolved. Germline CDR1 and CDR2: LGHNA and YNFKEQ. This CDR3 region has 12 residues. V was trimmed by 0 bases and J by 10 bases, leaving 4 bases between them. DNA for the CDR3: TGTGCCAGCAGCCAAGAGCCGTCACCCCTCCACTTT. It translates to CASSQEPSPLHF.

This clone was observed a few times. The V gene is TRBV19, the J gene TRBJ1-5, with a tentative D call TRBD1 (6 bases). V was clipped by 0 bases and J by 4 bases, with 28 bases between them. Germline CDR1 reads LNHDA; CDR2 reads SQIVND (reference sequence). The CDR3 has 21 amino acids. This chain's CDR3 is CASSIDLRIIRRGVENQPQHF. In nucleotides, the CDR3 is TGTGCCAGTAGTATAGATCTCAGAATAATACGCAGGGGTGTAGAGAATCAGCCCCAGCATTTT.